This is a list of T cell receptor beta chains from one sample in a study of OX40 agonist ivuxolimab in advanced cancers. The protocol was immunoSEQ multiplex PCR, while the TCRdb copy is restricted to in-frame clones and leaves out a portion. Among around 50,000 clones listed, 80% to 90% were seen once. The sample consisted of CD4+ or CD8+ T cells sorted from blood, taken in a trial of the OX40 agonist ivuxolimab. These receptor sequences come from an adult with an advanced solid tumor such as melanoma, head and neck, liver or kidney cancer. Each CDR3 is given with its conserved first and last residue. The order of the fields is V gene, J gene, CDR3 protein.

TRBV29-1	TRBJ2-7	CSVEESRGNHEQYF
TRBV7-9	TRBJ1-3	CASSLDPGQGLGNTIYF
TRBV19	TRBJ2-1	CATMGYPLYAEQFF
TRBV18	TRBJ1-2	CASSPGPFYGYTF
TRBV29-1	TRBJ2-1	CSVLTGGNEQFF
TRBV19	TRBJ1-5	CASSITESNQPQHF
TRBV9	TRBJ1-1	CASSAQGGNTEAFF
TRBV6-6	TRBJ1-1	CASSSTSEAFF
TRBV6-1	TRBJ1-2	CASTERHIENYGYTF
TRBV9	TRBJ1-1	CASSGNAPNTEAFF
TRBV10-3	TRBJ2-2	CAISVVPNTGELFF
TRBV30	TRBJ1-1	CAWSLREELLNTEAFF
TRBV11-2	TRBJ2-1	CASTLTSGSYNEQFF
TRBV4-1	TRBJ1-5	CASSQGVSQPQHF
TRBV4-2	TRBJ2-7	CASSQDSPDEQYF
TRBV2	TRBJ2-7	CASSETTSYEQYF
TRBV19	TRBJ1-5	CASSIVTQPQHF
TRBV5-7	TRBJ1-6	CASSLWNSPLHF
TRBV19	TRBJ1-6	CASSIAPTEPPLHF
TRBV7-2	TRBJ1-1	CASSLDSFDGAGAFF
TRBV5-1	TRBJ2-3	CASSLATVAGVVDTQYF
TRBV7-9	TRBJ2-1	CASSPAGVYNEQFF
TRBV6-1	TRBJ2-7	CASSEADEGDLAYEQYF
TRBV11-2	TRBJ2-1	CASSGQTIAGRYNEQFF
TRBV7-9	TRBJ2-7	CASSLGGVYEQYF
TRBV28	TRBJ2-7	CASSYPTITSTHEQYF
TRBV27	TRBJ1-1	CASSLWENTEAFF
TRBV6-5	TRBJ2-7	CASSYGGGGYEQYF
TRBV27	TRBJ2-2	CASTPPGTGELFF
TRBV9	TRBJ2-7	CASSANPLGTGAYEQYF
TRBV19	TRBJ2-5	CATRWSETQYF
TRBV19	TRBJ2-1	CASSNSGGGNEQFF
TRBV29-1	TRBJ2-7	CSAVSVSTYEQYF
TRBV29-1	TRBJ2-7	CSVEDRGTGYEQYF
TRBV19	TRBJ1-5	CASSIVGGYQPQHF
TRBV11-2	TRBJ2-7	CASSFGTASYEQYF
TRBV19	TRBJ2-1	CASSAPEDEQFF
TRBV25-1	TRBJ2-2	CASSEDTDPGELFF
TRBV2	TRBJ2-7	CASSSLGEQYF
TRBV19	TRBJ1-1	CASSIQGLLNTEAFF
TRBV7-7	TRBJ2-3	CASSLGTGAQDTQYF
TRBV7-9	TRBJ2-1	CASYRDTIYNEQFF
TRBV2	TRBJ1-1	CASSEVGDGTEAFF
TRBV7-9	TRBJ1-2	CASNGGLDYGYTF
TRBV28	TRBJ1-1	CAGGDQNTEAFF
TRBV7-9	TRBJ2-2	CASSTAGTANPFTGELFF
TRBV6-5	TRBJ2-7	CASSYVEGSYEQYF
TRBV6-5	TRBJ2-5	CASSYSGETQYF
TRBV2	TRBJ2-7	CASSVAGGSEQYF
TRBV6-1	TRBJ1-2	CASRQGPGYTF
TRBV5-6	TRBJ2-1	CASSPRWGEQFF
TRBV9	TRBJ2-3	CASSADHTQYF
TRBV9	TRBJ2-3	CASSVEADTQYF
TRBV7-6	TRBJ2-1	CASSWLAGGGNEQFF
TRBV7-9	TRBJ1-1	CASSPVDEAFF
TRBV2	TRBJ2-7	CASITGTGTSSYEQYF
TRBV6-6	TRBJ2-7	CASCFSGLREDEQYF
TRBV7-9	TRBJ2-3	CASSTDRTDTQYF